This T cell receptor (beta chain) was captured by sequencing in a study of response to subunit inactivated influenza vaccine. Study-wide points: T cells newly recruited by each seasonal influenza vaccination are few, the authors suggested.

From the RT-PCR reads, TCRdb called clonotypes with MiXCR, one entry per CDR3 protein. Of some 800,000 distinct CDR3 sequences listed, around 20% are singletons. The CDR3 covers 14 residues. The germline V and J ends were trimmed by 3 bases and 2 bases, with 11 bases remaining between them. Germline lookup yields CDR1 LNHDA and CDR2 SQIVND (reference sequence). This clonotype was observed many times. Its antigen remains unknown. The TCR sequence derives from a man in his fifties who received an inactivated influenza vaccine. The chain combines TRBV19 with TRBJ2-7; D is possibly TRBD1 (6 bases). The material was PBMCs from blood, obtained more than 4 days after vaccination. The CDR3 DNA reads TGTGCCAGTAGTATCCGTGGACAGACCTACGAGCAGTACTTC. This codes for CASSIRGQTYEQYF. Supplemented by reference TRBV19 and TRBJ2-7, the full variable domain reads DGGITQSPKYLFRKEGQNVTLSCEQNLNHDAMYWYRQDPGQGLRLIYYSQIVNDFQKGDIAEGYSVSREKKESFPLTVTSAQKNPTAFYLCASSIRGQTYEQYFGPGTRLTVT.